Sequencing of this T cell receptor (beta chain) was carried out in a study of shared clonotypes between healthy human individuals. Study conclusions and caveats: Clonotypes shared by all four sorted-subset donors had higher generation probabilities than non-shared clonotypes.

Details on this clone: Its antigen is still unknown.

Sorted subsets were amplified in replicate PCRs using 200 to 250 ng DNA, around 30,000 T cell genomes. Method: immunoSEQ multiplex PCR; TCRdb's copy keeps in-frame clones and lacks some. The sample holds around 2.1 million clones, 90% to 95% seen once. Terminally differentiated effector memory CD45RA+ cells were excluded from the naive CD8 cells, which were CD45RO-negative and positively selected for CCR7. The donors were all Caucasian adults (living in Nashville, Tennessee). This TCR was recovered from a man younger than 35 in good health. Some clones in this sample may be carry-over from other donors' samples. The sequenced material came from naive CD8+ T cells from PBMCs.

The CDR3 sequence is CASTLGAEKYQETQYF. DNA for the CDR3: TGTGCCAGCACCTTAGGGGCAGAAAAGTACCAAGAGACCCAGTACTTC. V is TRBV2 and J is TRBJ2-5; D may be TRBD1 (5 bases). V lost 7 bases and J 0 bases, leaving 18 bases between the germline ends. The germline V gene has CDR1 SNHLY and CDR2 FYNNEI. There are 16 residues in the CDR3.